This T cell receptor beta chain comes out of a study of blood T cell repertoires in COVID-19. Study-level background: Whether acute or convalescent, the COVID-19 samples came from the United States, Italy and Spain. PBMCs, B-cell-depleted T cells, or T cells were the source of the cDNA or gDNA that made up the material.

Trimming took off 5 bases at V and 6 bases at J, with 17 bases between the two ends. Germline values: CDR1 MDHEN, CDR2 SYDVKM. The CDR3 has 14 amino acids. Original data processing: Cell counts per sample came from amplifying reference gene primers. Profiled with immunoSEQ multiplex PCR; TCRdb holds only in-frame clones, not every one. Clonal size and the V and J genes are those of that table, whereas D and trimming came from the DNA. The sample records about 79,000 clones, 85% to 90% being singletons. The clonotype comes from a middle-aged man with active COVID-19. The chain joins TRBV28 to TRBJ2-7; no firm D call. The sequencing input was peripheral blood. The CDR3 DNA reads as TGTGCCAGCAGTCCAGGTGGAACTGGATCCGAGCAGTACTTC. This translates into CASSPGGTGSEQYF. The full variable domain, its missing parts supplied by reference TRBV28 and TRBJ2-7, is DVKVTQSSRYLVKRTGEKVFLECVQDMDHENMFWYRQDPGLGLRLIYFSYDVKMKEKGDIPEGYSVSREKKERFSLILESASTNQTSMYLCASSPGGTGSEQYFGPGTRLTVT.